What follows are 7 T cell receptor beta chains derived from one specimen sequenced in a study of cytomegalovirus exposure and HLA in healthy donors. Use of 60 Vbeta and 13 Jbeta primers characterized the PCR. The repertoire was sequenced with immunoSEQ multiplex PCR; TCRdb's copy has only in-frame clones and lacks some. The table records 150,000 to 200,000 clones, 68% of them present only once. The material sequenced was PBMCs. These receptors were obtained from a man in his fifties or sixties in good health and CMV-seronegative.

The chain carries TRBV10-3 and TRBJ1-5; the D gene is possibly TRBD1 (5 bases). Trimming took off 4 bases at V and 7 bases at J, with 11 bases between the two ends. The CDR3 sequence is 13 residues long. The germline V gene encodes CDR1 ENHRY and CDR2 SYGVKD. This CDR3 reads CAISVQGGQPQHF. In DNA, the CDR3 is TGTGCCATCAGTGTGCAGGGTGGCCAGCCCCAGCATTTT.

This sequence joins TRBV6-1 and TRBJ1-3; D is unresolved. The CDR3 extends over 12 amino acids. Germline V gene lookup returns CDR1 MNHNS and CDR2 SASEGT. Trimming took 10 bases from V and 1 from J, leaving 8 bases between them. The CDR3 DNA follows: TGTGCCATCTACAGTTCTGGAAACACCATATATTTT. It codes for CAIYSSGNTIYF.

The CDR3 sequence: CASSAGHSYTEAFF. For the CDR3, the DNA is TGTGCCAGCAGCGCGGGACATTCCTACACTGAAGCTTTCTTT. J is TRBJ1-1 and V is TRBV9; D possibly corresponds to TRBD1 (6 bases). Germline V gene sequence: CDR1 SGDLS, CDR2 YYNGEE. The CDR3 is 14 residues long. The V end lost 3 bases, the J end lost 3 bases, and 12 bases lay between the germline ends.

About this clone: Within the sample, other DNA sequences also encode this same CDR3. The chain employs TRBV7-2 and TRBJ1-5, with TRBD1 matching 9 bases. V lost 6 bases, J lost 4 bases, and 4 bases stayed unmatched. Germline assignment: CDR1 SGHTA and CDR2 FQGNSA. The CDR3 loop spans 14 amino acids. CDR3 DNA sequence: TGTGCCAGCAGTTTGGACAGGGGTAATCAGCCCCAGCATTTT. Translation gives CASSLDRGNQPQHF.

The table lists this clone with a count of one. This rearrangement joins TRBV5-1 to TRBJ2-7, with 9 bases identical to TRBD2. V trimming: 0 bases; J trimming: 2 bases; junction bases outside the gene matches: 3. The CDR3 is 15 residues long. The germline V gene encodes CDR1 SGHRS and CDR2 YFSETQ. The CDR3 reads CASSLDLAGTYEQYF. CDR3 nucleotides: TGCGCCAGCAGCTTGGACCTAGCGGGGACCTACGAGCAGTACTTC.

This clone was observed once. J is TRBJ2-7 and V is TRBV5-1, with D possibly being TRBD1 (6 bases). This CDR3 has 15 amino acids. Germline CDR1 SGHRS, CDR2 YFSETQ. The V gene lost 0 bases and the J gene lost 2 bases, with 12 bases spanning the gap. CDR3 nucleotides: TGCGCCAGCAGCTTGGATCAGGGGACGACCTACGAGCAGTACTTC. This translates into CASSLDQGTTYEQYF.

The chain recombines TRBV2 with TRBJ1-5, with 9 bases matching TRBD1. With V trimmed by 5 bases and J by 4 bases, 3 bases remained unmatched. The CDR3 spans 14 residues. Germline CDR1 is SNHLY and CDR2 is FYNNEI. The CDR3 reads CASSYRGRNQPQHF. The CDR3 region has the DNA TGTGCCAGCAGTTACAGGGGGCGGAATCAGCCCCAGCATTTT.